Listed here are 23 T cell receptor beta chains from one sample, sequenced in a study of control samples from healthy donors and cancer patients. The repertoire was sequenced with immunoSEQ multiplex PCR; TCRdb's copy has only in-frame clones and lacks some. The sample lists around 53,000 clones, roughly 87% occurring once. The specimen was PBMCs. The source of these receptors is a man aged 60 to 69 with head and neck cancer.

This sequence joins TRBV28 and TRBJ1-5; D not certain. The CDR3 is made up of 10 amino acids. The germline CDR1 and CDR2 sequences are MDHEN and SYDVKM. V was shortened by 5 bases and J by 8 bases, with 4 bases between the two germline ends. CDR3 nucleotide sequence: TGTGCCAGCAGTGTGAAGCCCCAGCATTTT. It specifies CASSVKPQHF.

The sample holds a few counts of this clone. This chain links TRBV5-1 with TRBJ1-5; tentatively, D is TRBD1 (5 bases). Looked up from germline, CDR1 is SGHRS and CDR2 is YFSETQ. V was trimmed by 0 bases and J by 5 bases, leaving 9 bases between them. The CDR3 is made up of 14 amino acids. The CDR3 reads CASSLGGADQPQHF. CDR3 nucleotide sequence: TGCGCCAGCAGCTTGGGGGGCGCGGATCAGCCCCAGCATTTT.

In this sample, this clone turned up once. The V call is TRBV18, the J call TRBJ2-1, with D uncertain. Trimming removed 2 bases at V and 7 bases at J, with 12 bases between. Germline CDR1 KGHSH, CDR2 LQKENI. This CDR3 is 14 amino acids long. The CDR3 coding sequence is TGTGCCAGCTCACCATCTGACGGACCAAATGAGCAGTTCTTC. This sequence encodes CASSPSDGPNEQFF.

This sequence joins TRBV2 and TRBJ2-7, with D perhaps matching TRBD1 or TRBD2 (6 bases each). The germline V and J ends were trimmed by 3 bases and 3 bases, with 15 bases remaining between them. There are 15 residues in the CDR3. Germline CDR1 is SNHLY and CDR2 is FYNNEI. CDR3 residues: CASSEGGREFYEQYF. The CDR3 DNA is TGTGCCAGCAGTGAGGGGGGCAGGGAGTTCTACGAGCAGTACTTC.

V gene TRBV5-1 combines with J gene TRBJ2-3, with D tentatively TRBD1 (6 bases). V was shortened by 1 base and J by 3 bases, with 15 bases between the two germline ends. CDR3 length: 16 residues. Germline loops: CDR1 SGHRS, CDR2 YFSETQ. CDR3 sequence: CASSLLGGRGTDTQYF. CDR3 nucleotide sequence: TGCGCCAGCAGCTTGCTTGGGGGCCGAGGAACAGATACGCAGTATTTT. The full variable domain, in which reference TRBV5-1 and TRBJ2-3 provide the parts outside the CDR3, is KAGVTQTPRYLIKTRGQQVTLSCSPISGHRSVSWYQQTPGQGLQFLFEYFSETQRNKGNFPGRFSGRQFSNSRSEMNVSTLELGDSALYLCASSLLGGRGTDTQYFGPGTRLTVL.

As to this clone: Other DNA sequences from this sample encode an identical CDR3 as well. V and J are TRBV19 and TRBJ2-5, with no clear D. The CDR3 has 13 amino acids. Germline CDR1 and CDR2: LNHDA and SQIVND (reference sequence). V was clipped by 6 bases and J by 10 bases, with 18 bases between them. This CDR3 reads CASRQKGTVSQYF. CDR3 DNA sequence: TGTGCCAGTAGACAAAAAGGAACAGTTAGCCAGTACTTC.

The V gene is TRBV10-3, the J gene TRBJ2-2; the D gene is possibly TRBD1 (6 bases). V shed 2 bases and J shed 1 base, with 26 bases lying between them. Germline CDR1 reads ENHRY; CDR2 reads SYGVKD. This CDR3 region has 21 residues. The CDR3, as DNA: TGTGCCATCAGTGAGCCCTTCACCTTTGGGACCGGGACACTGAACACCGGGGAGCTGTTTTTT. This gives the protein CAISEPFTFGTGTLNTGELFF.

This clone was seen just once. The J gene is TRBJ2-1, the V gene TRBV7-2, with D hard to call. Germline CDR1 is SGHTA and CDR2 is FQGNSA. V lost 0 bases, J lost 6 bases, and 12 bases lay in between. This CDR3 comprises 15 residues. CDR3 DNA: TGTGCCAGCAGCTTAGCAGGCCAGACCACCAATGAGCAGTTCTTC. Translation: CASSLAGQTTNEQFF.

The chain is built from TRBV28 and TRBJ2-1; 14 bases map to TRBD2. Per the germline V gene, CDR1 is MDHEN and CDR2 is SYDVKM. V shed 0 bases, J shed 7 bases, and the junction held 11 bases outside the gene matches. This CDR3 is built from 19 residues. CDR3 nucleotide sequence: TGTGCCAGCAGTTTATGGGCTCCCAGACTAGCGGGGGGGCTGAATGAGCAGTTCTTC. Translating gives CASSLWAPRLAGGLNEQFF. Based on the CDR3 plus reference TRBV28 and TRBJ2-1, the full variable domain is DVKVTQSSRYLVKRTGEKVFLECVQDMDHENMFWYRQDPGLGLRLIYFSYDVKMKEKGDIPEGYSVSREKKERFSLILESASTNQTSMYLCASSLWAPRLAGGLNEQFFGPGTRLTVL.

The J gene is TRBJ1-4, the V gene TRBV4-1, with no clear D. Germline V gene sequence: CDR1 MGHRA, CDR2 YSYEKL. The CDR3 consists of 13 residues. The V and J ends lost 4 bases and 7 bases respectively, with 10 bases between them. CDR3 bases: TGCGCCAGCAGCCTCGGGATCACTGAAAAACTGTTTTTT. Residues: CASSLGITEKLFF.

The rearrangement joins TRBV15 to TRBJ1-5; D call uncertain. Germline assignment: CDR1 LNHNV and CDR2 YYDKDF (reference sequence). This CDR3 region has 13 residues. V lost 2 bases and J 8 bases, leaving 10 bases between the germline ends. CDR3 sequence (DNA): TGTGCCACCAGCAGATTGCAGTGGGAGCCCCAGCATTTT. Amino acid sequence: CATSRLQWEPQHF.

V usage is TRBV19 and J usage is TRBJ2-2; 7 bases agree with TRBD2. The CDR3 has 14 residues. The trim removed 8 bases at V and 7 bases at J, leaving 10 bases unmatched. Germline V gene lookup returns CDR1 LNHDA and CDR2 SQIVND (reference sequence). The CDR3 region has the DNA TGTGCCAGTGGTTGGCGGGAGAGGAGCGGGGAGCTGTTTTTT. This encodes CASGWRERSGELFF. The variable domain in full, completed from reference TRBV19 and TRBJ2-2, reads DGGITQSPKYLFRKEGQNVTLSCEQNLNHDAMYWYRQDPGQGLRLIYYSQIVNDFQKGDIAEGYSVSREKKESFPLTVTSAQKNPTAFYLCASGWRERSGELFFGEGSRLTVL.

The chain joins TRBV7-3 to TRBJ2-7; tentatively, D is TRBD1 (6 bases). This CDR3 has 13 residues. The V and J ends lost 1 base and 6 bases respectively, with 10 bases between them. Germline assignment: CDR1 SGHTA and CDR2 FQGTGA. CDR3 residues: CASSLRGLSEQYF. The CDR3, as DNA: TGTGCCAGCAGCTTAAGGGGGCTCTCCGAGCAGTACTTC.

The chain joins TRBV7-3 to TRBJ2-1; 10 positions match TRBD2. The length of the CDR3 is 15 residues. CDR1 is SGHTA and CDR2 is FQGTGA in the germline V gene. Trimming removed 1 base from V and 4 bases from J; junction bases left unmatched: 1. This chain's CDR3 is CASSLRAGGYNEQFF. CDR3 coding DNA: TGTGCCAGCAGCTTAAGAGCGGGAGGGTACAATGAGCAGTTCTTC.

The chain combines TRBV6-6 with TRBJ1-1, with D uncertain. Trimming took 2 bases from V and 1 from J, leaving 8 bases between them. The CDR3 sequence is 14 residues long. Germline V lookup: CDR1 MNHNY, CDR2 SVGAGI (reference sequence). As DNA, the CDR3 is TGTGCCAGCAGTTACGGCAGAGGGAACACTGAAGCTTTCTTT. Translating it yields CASSYGRGNTEAFF.

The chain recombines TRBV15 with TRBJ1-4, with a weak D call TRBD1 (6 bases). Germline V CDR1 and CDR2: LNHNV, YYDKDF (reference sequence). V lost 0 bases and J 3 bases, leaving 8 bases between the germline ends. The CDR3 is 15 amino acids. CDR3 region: CATSREGAANEKLFF. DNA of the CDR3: TGTGCCACCAGCAGAGAGGGGGCGGCTAATGAAAAACTGTTTTTT.

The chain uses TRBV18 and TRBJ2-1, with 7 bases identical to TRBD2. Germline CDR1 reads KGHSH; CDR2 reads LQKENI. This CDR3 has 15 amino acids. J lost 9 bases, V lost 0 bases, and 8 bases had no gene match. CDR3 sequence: CASSPPSSGGGEQFF. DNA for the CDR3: TGTGCCAGCTCACCACCGTCCTCAGGCGGGGGTGAGCAGTTCTTC.

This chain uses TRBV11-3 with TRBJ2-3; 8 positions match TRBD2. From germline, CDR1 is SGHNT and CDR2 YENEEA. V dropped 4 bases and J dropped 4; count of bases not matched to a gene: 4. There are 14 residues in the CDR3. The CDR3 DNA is TGTGCCAGCAGCTCAGCGGGAGTTCCAGATACGCAGTATTTT. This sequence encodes CASSSAGVPDTQYF.

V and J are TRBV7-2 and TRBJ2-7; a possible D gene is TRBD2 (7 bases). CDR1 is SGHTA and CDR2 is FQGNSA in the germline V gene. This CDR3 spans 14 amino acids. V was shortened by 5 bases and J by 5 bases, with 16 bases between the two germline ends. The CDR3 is CASSPTRGGHEQYF. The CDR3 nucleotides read TGTGCCAGCAGCCCCACGAGGGGGGGCCACGAGCAGTACTTC.

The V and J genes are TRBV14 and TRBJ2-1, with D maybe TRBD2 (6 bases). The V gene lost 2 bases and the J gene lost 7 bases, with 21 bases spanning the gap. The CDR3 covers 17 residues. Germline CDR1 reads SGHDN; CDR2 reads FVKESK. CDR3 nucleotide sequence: TGTGCCAGCAGCCAAAGATTCGGGCCTGTTGGAGGGAATGAGCAGTTCTTC. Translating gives CASSQRFGPVGGNEQFF.

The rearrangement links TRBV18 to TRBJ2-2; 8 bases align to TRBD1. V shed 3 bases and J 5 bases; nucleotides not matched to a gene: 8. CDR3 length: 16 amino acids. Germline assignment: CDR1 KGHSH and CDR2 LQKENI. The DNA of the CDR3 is TGTGCCAGCTCACCGTCACTTACAGGGGGAACCGGGGAGCTGTTTTTT. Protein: CASSPSLTGGTGELFF.

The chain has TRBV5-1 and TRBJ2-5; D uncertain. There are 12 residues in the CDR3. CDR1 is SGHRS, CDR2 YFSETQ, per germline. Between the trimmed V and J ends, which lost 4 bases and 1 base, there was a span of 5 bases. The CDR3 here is CASSRVQETQYF. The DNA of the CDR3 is TGCGCCAGCAGCCGAGTCCAAGAGACCCAGTACTTC.

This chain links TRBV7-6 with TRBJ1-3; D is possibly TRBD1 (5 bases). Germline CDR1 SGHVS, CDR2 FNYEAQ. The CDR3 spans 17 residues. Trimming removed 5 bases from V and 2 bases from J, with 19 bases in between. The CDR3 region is CASSPDGAGFAGNTIYF. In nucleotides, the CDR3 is TGTGCCAGCAGCCCCGATGGGGCAGGGTTTGCTGGAAACACCATATATTTT.